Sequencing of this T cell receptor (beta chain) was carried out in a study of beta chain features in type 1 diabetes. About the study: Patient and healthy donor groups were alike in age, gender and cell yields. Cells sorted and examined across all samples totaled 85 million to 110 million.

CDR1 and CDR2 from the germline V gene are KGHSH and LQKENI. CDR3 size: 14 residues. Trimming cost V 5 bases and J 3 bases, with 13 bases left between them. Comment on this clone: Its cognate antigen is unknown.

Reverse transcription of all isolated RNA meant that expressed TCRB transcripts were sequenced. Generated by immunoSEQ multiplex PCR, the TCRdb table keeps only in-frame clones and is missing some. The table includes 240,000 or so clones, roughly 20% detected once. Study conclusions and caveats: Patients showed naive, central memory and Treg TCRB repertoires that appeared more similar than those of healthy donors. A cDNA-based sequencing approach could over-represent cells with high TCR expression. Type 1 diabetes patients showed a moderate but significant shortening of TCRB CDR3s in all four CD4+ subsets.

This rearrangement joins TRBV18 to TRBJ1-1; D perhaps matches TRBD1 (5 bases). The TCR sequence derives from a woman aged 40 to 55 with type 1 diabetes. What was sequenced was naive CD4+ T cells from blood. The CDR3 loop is CASSFGTGDTEAFF. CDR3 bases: TGTGCCAGCTCATTTGGGACGGGAGACACTGAAGCTTTCTTT.